This passage covers 8 T cell receptor beta chains from one sample sequenced in a study of patients and donors after allogeneic stem cell transplantation. TCRdb called the RT-PCR reads again in MiXCR, with one record for every CDR3 protein. The table lists about a million distinct CDR3 sequences, about a sixth of them singletons. Sequencing was done on a sample of blood, either unsorted or a sorted T cell fraction (not recorded which). These receptor sequences come from a human donor who was either an allogeneic HSCT recipient or a stem cell or donor lymphocyte infusion donor (not recorded which). It is not recorded whose cells these are; they may come from a transplant donor.

This clonotype was recorded many times. The chain joins TRBV12-3 or TRBV12-4 to TRBJ2-3; 7 nucleotides line up with TRBD1. CDR3 length: 15 amino acids. Trimming removed 8 bases from V and 0 bases from J; junction bases left unmatched: 8. The CDR3, as DNA: TGTGCCAGCGGGAAAGGGACAGCTAGCACAGATACGCAGTATTTT. The encoded protein is CASGKGTASTDTQYF.

The chain links TRBV5-1 to TRBJ2-3, with D possibly being TRBD1 (6 bases). This CDR3 has 15 residues. Germline V gives CDR1 SGHRS, CDR2 YFSETQ. V lost 1 base and J lost 0, with 9 bases in between. Here the CDR3 DNA reads TGCGCCAGCAGCTTGATGGGACAAAGCACAGATACGCAGTATTTT. This sequence encodes CASSLMGQSTDTQYF. Full variable domain (remainder filled in from reference TRBV5-1 and TRBJ2-3): KAGVTQTPRYLIKTRGQQVTLSCSPISGHRSVSWYQQTPGQGLQFLFEYFSETQRNKGNFPGRFSGRQFSNSRSEMNVSTLELGDSALYLCASSLMGQSTDTQYFGPGTRLTVL.

This clonotype was picked up a small number of times. V is TRBV2 and J is TRBJ1-5, with no clear D. Germline V lookup: CDR1 SNHLY, CDR2 FYNNEI. The CDR3 runs to 11 residues. V gave up 4 bases and J gave up 4 bases, with 2 bases separating them. This CDR3 reads CASSVNQPQHF. CDR3 bases: TGTGCCAGCAGTGTGAATCAGCCCCAGCATTTT.

This clonotype has ten or more counts. The chain is built from TRBV6-1 and TRBJ1-1, with D perhaps matching TRBD1 (6 bases). The length of the CDR3 is 15 residues. Germline CDR1 is MNHNS and CDR2 is SASEGT. The V end was cut by 7 bases, the J end by 2 bases, with 17 bases between. CDR3 nucleotides: TGTGCCAGCAATCCAGGAGGACAGATTAACACTGAAGCTTTCTTT. The encoded protein is CASNPGGQINTEAFF.

The chain is built from TRBV11-3 and TRBJ2-2; D gene uncertain. Germline CDR1 reads SGHNT; CDR2 reads YENEEA. Trimming took 7 bases from V and 3 from J, leaving 6 bases between them. There are 12 residues in the CDR3. In DNA form, the CDR3 reads TGTGCCAGCACCCCTGACACCGGGGAGCTGTTTTTT. Translating gives CASTPDTGELFF.

The gene calls are TRBV12-3 or TRBV12-4 and TRBJ2-2; 9 positions match TRBD2. The V and J ends lost 7 bases and 5 bases, in that order; junction bases with no gene match: 5. This CDR3 is 14 amino acids long. The CDR3 region is CASTLAGKTGELFF. The CDR3, as DNA: TGTGCCAGCACCCTAGCGGGGAAAACCGGGGAGCTGTTTTTT.

In its sample, this clonotype was seen a few times. The genes are TRBV2 and TRBJ2-1; 13 bases are shared with TRBD2. Germline lookup yields CDR1 SNHLY and CDR2 FYNNEI. The CDR3 is made up of 18 amino acids. V trimming: 0 bases; J trimming: 0 bases; junction bases outside the gene matches: 2. The CDR3: CASSEAGLAGNSYNEQFF. CDR3 bases: TGTGCCAGCAGTGAAGCGGGACTAGCGGGGAACTCCTACAATGAGCAGTTCTTC. The full variable domain, rest sourced from reference TRBV2 and TRBJ2-1, is EPEVTQTPSHQVTQMGQEVILRCVPISNHLYFYWYRQILGQKVEFLVSFYNNEISEKSEIFDDQFSVERPDGSNFTLKIRSTKLEDSAMYFCASSEAGLAGNSYNEQFFGPGTRLTVL.

The table lists this clonotype with a few counts. The chain combines TRBV5-1 with TRBJ2-1; 8 positions agree with TRBD2. The V gene's germline CDR1 is SGHRS and CDR2 YFSETQ. Trimming removed 4 bases from V and 6 bases from J; junction bases left unmatched: 9. The CDR3 runs 15 residues. The CDR3 DNA reads as TGCGCCAGCAGCGAACCGGGACTAGGGTCCAATGAGCAGTTCTTC. It codes for CASSEPGLGSNEQFF.